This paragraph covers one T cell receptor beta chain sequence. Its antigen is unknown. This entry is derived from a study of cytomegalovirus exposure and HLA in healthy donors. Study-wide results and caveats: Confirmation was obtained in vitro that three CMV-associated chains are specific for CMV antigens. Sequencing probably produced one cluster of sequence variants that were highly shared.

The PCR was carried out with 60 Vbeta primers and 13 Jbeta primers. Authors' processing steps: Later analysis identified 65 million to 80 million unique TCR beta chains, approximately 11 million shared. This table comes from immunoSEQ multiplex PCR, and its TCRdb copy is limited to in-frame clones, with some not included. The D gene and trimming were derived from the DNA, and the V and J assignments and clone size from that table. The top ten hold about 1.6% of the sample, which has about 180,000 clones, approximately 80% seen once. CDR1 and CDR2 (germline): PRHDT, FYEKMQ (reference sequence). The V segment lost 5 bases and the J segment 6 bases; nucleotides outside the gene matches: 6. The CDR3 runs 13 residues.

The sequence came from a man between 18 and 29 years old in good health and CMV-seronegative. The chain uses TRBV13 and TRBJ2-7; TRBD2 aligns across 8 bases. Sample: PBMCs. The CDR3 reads CASSRGRSGEQYF. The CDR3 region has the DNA TGTGCCAGCAGCCGCGGGAGGTCGGGCGAGCAGTACTTC.